Described below is a single TCR beta chain sequence and its context. Its antigen remains unknown. Germline CDR1 and CDR2: GTSNPN and SVGIG (reference sequence). There are 13 residues in the CDR3. Trimming cost V 2 bases and J 7 bases; bases outside gene matches: 2. The PCR employed 60 Vbeta primers together with 13 Jbeta primers. TCRdb keeps only in-frame clones here, not all; method: immunoSEQ multiplex PCR. This table holds about 120,000 clones, 55% to 75% found once. This entry belongs to a study of cytomegalovirus exposure and HLA in healthy donors. Turning to the study itself: An earlier analysis found roughly 110 million unique TCR beta sequences from roughly 170 million T cells. Study-wide findings and caveats: TCR beta V- and J-gene trimming was later associated with a missense DCLRE1C variant.

The specimen was PBMCs. This chain uses TRBV30 with TRBJ2-2; the match to TRBD2 covers 9 bases. This clonotype was sampled from a man under 40 in good health and CMV-seronegative. For the CDR3, the DNA is TGTGCCTGGAGTTGGACTAGCGTCGGGGAGCTGTTTTTT. It yields the protein CAWSWTSVGELFF.